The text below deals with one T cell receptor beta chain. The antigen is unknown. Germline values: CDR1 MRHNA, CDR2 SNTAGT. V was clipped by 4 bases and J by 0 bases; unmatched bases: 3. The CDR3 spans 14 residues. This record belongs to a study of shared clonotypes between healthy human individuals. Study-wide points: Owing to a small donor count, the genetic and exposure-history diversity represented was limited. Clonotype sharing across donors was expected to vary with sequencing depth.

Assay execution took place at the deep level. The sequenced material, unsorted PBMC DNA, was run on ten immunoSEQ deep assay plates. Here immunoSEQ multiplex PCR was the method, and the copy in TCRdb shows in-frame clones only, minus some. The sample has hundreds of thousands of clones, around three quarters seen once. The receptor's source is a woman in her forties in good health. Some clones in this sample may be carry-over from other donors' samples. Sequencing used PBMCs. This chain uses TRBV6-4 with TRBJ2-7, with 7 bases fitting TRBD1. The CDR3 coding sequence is TGTGCCAGCAGTGCCGACAGGGCCTCCTACGAGCAGTACTTC. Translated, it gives CASSADRASYEQYF.